The rows below give T cell receptor beta chains drawn from one sample of a study of shared clonotypes between healthy human individuals. Sequencing was performed with immunoSEQ multiplex PCR; in TCRdb, only in-frame clones are kept and a portion is missing. The profile shows 2 million to 2.5 million clones, approximately 95% of them singletons. Sequenced material: naive CD4+ T cells sorted from blood. The receptor set was obtained from a man aged 18 to 29 in good health. Both conserved end residues are part of each CDR3. Fields, in order: V gene, J gene, D gene, clone size, CDR3 DNA, CDR3 protein. D genes are given only for firm matches. Clone size is stated in some rows and not others, as once, few, many or a class when expanded.

TRBV5-6	TRBJ1-2	.	.	TGTGCCAGCAGCTTGGAGCCCAGTGCAGTTGGCTACACCTTC	CASSLEPSAVGYTF
TRBV27	TRBJ2-7	.	once	TGTGCCAGCAGTTTAGCTGGGAAGGGCTACGAGCAGTACTTC	CASSLAGKGYEQYF
TRBV19	TRBJ1-3	.	.	TGTGCCAGTAACCCCCTGGGGGCCTCCTCTGGAAACACCATATATTTT	CASNPLGASSGNTIYF
TRBV5-4	TRBJ2-3	.	.	TGTGCCATCTCCCGGGGCTACACAGATACGCAGTATTTT	CAISRGYTDTQYF
TRBV19	TRBJ1-2	.	.	TGTGCCAGTAGTCCTCTTGACCCACGGGACTATGGCTACACCTTC	CASSPLDPRDYGYTF
TRBV19	TRBJ1-5	.	.	TGTGCCAGTAGTAAAGGATTTAGCAATCAGCCCCAGCATTTT	CASSKGFSNQPQHF
TRBV18	TRBJ2-3	.	.	TGTGCCAGCTCACGAAGACAAGGACCGCCAGATACGCAGTATTTT	CASSRRQGPPDTQYF
TRBV30	TRBJ2-7	.	.	TGTGCCTGGAGTCGACCCTACGAGCAGTACTTC	CAWSRPYEQYF
TRBV14	TRBJ1-6	.	.	TGTGCCAGCAGGCTAGGACAGTTTAATTCACCCCTCCACTTT	CASRLGQFNSPLHF
TRBV10-3	TRBJ2-3	.	.	TGTGCCACGACAGGGTTAACAGCGAAGCGGGAGCTGGGCACAGATACGCAGTATTTT	CATTGLTAKRELGTDTQYF
TRBV2	TRBJ2-3	.	.	TGTGCCAGCAGCCCCACAGGGACAGATACGCAGTATTTT	CASSPTGTDTQYF
TRBV27	TRBJ1-1	.	.	TGTGCCAGCAGTGTAACGGGACGTCGCACTGAAGCTTTCTTT	CASSVTGRRTEAFF
TRBV10-3	TRBJ1-1	TRBD1	.	TGTGCCATCAGTGATTACTCACAGGGGATGGGGAACACTGAAGCTTTCTTT	CAISDYSQGMGNTEAFF
TRBV11-2	TRBJ2-7	.	once	TGTGCCAGCAGCTTAGATCTAACGGTTCCTTACGAGCAGTACTTC	CASSLDLTVPYEQYF
TRBV7-2	TRBJ2-2	TRBD2	once	TGTGCCAGCAGCTTAGTGTCTCTAGCGGGAGGGAACACCGGGGAGCTGTTTTTT	CASSLVSLAGGNTGELFF
TRBV30	TRBJ2-2	TRBD1	.	TGTGCCTGGAAAGGGACAGGGTGGAGGGAGCTGTTTTTT	CAWKGTGWRELFF
TRBV20-1	TRBJ2-5	TRBD1	.	TGCAGTGTCTCGGACAGGGAGACCCAGTACTTC	CSVSDRETQYF
TRBV29-1	TRBJ2-5	.	.	TGCAGCCCCACAGTGTACCAAGAGACCCAGTACTTC	CSPTVYQETQYF
TRBV5-1	TRBJ2-3	TRBD2	.	TGCGCCAGCAGCACTTCGGGGGGAGCAGGAGATACGCAGTATTTT	CASSTSGGAGDTQYF
TRBV29-1	TRBJ1-2	.	.	TGCAGCGTCGGGGTTTTGATTTGGGGCTACACCTTC	CSVGVLIWGYTF
TRBV7-8	TRBJ2-3	.	.	TGTGCCAGCAGCTTACAGGGACTTAATACGCAGTATTTT	CASSLQGLNTQYF
TRBV7-9	TRBJ1-3	.	few	TGTGCCAGCAGCCCGAGTGGAAACACCATATATTTT	CASSPSGNTIYF
TRBV6-5	TRBJ2-7	.	.	TGTGCCAGCAGCCGAGCCGCAGCTACCTACGAGCAGTACTTC	CASSRAAATYEQYF
TRBV7-3	TRBJ2-2	TRBD1	.	TGTGCCAGCAGACCGGGACAGGGAGGCGGGGAGCTGTTTTTT	CASRPGQGGGELFF
TRBV7-2	TRBJ2-3	.	.	TGTGCCAGCAGCTTAGAGGGCACCGCGGGCACAGATACGCAGTATTTT	CASSLEGTAGTDTQYF
TRBV6-5	TRBJ1-5	.	.	TGTGCCAGCAGTTACCGTTCGGCGGAGGGGGCCCAGCATTTT	CASSYRSAEGAQHF
TRBV6-5	TRBJ1-6	.	.	TGTGCCAGCAGAGCATCCTACTATAATTCACCCCTCCACTTT	CASRASYYNSPLHF
TRBV5-1	TRBJ2-3	.	.	TGCGCCAGCAGCCCTGTGGCTACGGAGGCCACAGATACGCAGTATTTT	CASSPVATEATDTQYF
TRBV10-1	TRBJ2-1	TRBD2	.	TGCGCCAGCAGTGGCGGTATGCGGGGGGGATCATACAATGAGCAGTTCTTC	CASSGGMRGGSYNEQFF
TRBV10-3	TRBJ2-3	TRBD2	.	TGTGCCATCACTAGCGGCCACACAGATACGCAGTATTTT	CAITSGHTDTQYF
TRBV5-1	TRBJ2-1	.	.	TGCGCCAGCTCCTCCATACTAGGGGGATCCTACAATGAGCAGTTCTTC	CASSSILGGSYNEQFF
TRBV28	TRBJ1-1	.	.	TGTGCCAGCAGTTCGGGAAGATGGACTGAAGCTTTCTTT	CASSSGRWTEAFF
TRBV5-1	TRBJ1-2	.	.	TGCGCCAGCAGCTTGACAGCCTCCTTCAACTATGGCTACACCTTC	CASSLTASFNYGYTF
TRBV7-9	TRBJ1-2	.	once	TGTGCCAGCAGCTTAGAGACAGATGGCTACACCTTC	CASSLETDGYTF
TRBV2	TRBJ2-7	.	.	TGTGCCAGCAGTGCCACACCGGCCTACGAGCAGTACTTC	CASSATPAYEQYF
TRBV19	TRBJ1-5	.	.	TGTGCCAGTAGCACTACAGGAGTCAATCAGCCCCAGCATTTT	CASSTTGVNQPQHF
TRBV5-1	TRBJ1-4	TRBD1	.	TGCGCCAGCAGCTTAGGGGACAGGGGGCGAAAAGCAACTAATGAAAAACTGTTTTTT	CASSLGDRGRKATNEKLFF
TRBV27	TRBJ2-1	TRBD2	.	TGTGCCAGCAGTTTACTATCCGGCGGGAGTCGATACAATGAGCAGTTCTTC	CASSLLSGGSRYNEQFF
TRBV9	TRBJ1-3	.	.	TGTGCCAGCAGCGTACAGGACTCTGGAAACACCATATATTTT	CASSVQDSGNTIYF
TRBV11-2	TRBJ2-6	.	.	TGTGCCAGCAGCTTGGGTGTTACTGGGGCCAACGTCCTGACTTTC	CASSLGVTGANVLTF
TRBV5-1	TRBJ1-4	.	.	TGCGCCAGCAGCTTGGTTGCGGGAATTAATGAAAAACTGTTTTTT	CASSLVAGINEKLFF
TRBV19	TRBJ2-2	.	.	TGTGCCAGTAGTATATTCAGGGACACGGGCACCGGGGAGCTGTTTTTT	CASSIFRDTGTGELFF
TRBV7-2	TRBJ1-5	.	.	TGTGCCAGCAGCTTAGATTTAGGGCCTCAGCCCCAGCATTTT	CASSLDLGPQPQHF
TRBV28	TRBJ1-5	TRBD1	.	TGTGCCAGCACCGGGACAGGGTCCCGGCCCCAGCATTTT	CASTGTGSRPQHF
TRBV6-1	TRBJ2-7	TRBD2	.	TGTGCCAGCAGTCTAGCGGGGGGCTACGAGCAGTACTTC	CASSLAGGYEQYF
TRBV10-1	TRBJ2-3	TRBD1	.	TGCGCCAGCAGTGACCAGGGGAGGACAGGGACAGATACGCAGTATTTT	CASSDQGRTGTDTQYF
TRBV18	TRBJ2-7	.	.	TGTGCCAGCTCACCTACCGAGGGGGTTGGCGGAAGCTCCTACGAGCAGTACTTC	CASSPTEGVGGSSYEQYF
TRBV6-1	TRBJ1-1	.	few	TGTGCCAGCGGGACTTCATGGAACACTGAAGCTTTCTTT	CASGTSWNTEAFF
TRBV27	TRBJ2-1	TRBD2	.	TGTGCCAGCAGCTTTAGACTAGCGGGGGCGGGGGAGCAGTTCTTC	CASSFRLAGAGEQFF
TRBV29-1	TRBJ1-4	TRBD1	.	TGCAGCGCGGAACAGGGGCCGAGGGAAAAACTGTTTTTT	CSAEQGPREKLFF
TRBV25-1	TRBJ1-4	.	.	TGTGCCAGCAGCTTGAGCGGGACTAGTAATGAAAAACTGTTTTTT	CASSLSGTSNEKLFF
TRBV5-4	TRBJ1-2	TRBD1	.	TGTGCCAGCAGCTTGGGGACAGGGGGTTTTTCCACCTTC	CASSLGTGGFSTF
TRBV5-1	TRBJ2-3	.	once	TGCGCCAGCAGCTTAACTGGTCACAGCACAGATACGCAGTATTTT	CASSLTGHSTDTQYF
TRBV29-1	TRBJ2-1	.	.	TGCAGCGTTGACGGGGCCAGCTCCTACAATGAGCAGTTCTTC	CSVDGASSYNEQFF
TRBV5-1	TRBJ1-1	.	.	TGCGCCAGCAGCTTGGTGACGGCCAGGGGGAACACTGAAGCTTTCTTT	CASSLVTARGNTEAFF